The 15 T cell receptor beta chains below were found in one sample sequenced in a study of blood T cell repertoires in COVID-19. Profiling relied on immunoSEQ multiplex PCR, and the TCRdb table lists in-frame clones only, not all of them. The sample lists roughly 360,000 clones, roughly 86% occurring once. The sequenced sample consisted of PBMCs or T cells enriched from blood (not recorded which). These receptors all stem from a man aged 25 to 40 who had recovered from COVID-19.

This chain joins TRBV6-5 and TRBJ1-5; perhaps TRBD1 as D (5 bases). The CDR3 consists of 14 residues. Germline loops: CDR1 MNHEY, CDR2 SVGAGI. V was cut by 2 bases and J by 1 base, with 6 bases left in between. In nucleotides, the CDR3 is TGTGCCAGCAGTTACGGGGGGAGCAATCAGCCCCAGCATTTT. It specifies CASSYGGSNQPQHF.

This CDR3 is CASSGTGRETGELFF. In nucleotides, the CDR3 is TGCGCCAGCAGCGGGACAGGGAGGGAAACCGGGGAGCTGTTTTTT. The chain has TRBV5-1 and TRBJ2-2; 9 nucleotides align to TRBD1. The ends lost 4 bases at V and 5 bases at J; junction bases unmatched: 6. The V gene's germline CDR1 is SGHRS and CDR2 YFSETQ. This CDR3 has 15 amino acids.

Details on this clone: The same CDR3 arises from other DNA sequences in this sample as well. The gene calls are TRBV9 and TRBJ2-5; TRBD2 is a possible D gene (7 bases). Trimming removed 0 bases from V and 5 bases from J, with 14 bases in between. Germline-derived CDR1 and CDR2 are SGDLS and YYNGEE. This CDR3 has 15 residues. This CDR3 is CASSVAPGGRETQYF. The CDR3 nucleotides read TGTGCCAGCAGCGTAGCCCCGGGGGGCAGGGAGACCCAGTACTTC.

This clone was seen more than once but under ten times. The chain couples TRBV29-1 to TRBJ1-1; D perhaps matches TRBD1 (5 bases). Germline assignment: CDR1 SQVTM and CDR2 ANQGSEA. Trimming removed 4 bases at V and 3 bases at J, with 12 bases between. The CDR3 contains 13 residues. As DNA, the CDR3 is TGCAGCGTTGGGTCAGGGAGGGACACTGAAGCTTTCTTT. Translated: CSVGSGRDTEAFF.

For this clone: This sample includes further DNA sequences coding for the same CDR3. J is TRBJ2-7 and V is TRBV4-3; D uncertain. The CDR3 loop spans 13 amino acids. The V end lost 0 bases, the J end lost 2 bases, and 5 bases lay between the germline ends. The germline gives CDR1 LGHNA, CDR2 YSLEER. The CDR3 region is CASSQDRAYEQYF. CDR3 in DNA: TGCGCCAGCAGCCAAGATCGAGCCTACGAGCAGTACTTC.

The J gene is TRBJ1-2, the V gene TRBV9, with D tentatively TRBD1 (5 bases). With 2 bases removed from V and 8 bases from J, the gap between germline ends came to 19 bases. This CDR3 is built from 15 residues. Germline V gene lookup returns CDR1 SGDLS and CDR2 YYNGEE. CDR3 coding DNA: TGTGCCAGCAGCGTTGATTGGCAGGGAATAGGAGGCTACACCTTC. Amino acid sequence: CASSVDWQGIGGYTF.

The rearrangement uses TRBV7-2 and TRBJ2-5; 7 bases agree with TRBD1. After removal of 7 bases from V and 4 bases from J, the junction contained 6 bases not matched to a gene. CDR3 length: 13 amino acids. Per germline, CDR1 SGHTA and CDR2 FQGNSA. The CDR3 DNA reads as TGTGCCAGCACACAACAGGGGCCAGAGACCCAGTACTTC. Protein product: CASTQQGPETQYF.

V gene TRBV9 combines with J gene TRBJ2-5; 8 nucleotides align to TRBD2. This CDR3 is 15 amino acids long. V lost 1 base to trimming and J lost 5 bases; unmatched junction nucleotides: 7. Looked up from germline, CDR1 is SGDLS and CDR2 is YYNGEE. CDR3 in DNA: TGTGCCAGCAGCGTACTCGGGCTAGCGGGTGAGACCCAGTACTTC. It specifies CASSVLGLAGETQYF.

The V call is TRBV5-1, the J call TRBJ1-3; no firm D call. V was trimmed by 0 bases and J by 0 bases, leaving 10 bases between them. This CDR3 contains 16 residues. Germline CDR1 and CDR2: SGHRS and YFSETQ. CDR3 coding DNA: TGCGCCAGCAGCTTGGGGCCCCATCTCTCTGGAAACACCATATATTTT. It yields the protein CASSLGPHLSGNTIYF. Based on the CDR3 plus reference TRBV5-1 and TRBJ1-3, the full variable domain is KAGVTQTPRYLIKTRGQQVTLSCSPISGHRSVSWYQQTPGQGLQFLFEYFSETQRNKGNFPGRFSGRQFSNSRSEMNVSTLELGDSALYLCASSLGPHLSGNTIYFGEGSWLTVV.

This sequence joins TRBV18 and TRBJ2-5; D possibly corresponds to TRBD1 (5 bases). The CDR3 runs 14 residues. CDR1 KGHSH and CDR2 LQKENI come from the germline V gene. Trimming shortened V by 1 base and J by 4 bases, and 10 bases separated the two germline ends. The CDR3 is CASSPLQGIETQYF. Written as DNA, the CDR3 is TGTGCCAGCTCACCACTGCAGGGTATAGAGACCCAGTACTTC.

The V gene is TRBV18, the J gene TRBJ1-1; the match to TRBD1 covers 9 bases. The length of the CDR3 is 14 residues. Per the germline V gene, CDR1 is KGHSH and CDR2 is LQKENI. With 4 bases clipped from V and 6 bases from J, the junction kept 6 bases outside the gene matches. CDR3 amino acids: CASSRGQGSAEAFF. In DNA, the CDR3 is TGTGCCAGCTCACGGGGACAGGGATCGGCTGAAGCTTTCTTT.

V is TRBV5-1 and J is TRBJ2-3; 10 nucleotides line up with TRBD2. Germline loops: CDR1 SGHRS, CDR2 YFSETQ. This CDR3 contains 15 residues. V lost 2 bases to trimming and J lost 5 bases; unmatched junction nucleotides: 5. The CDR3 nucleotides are TGCGCCAGCAGCTTTAGCGGGGGGTCCGGAGATACGCAGTATTTT. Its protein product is CASSFSGGSGDTQYF.

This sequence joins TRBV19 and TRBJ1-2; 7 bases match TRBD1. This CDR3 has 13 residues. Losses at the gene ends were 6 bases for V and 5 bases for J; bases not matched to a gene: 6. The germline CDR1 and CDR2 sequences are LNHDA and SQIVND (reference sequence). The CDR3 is CASRGTENYGYTF. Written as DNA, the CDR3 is TGTGCCAGTAGGGGGACAGAGAATTATGGCTACACCTTC.

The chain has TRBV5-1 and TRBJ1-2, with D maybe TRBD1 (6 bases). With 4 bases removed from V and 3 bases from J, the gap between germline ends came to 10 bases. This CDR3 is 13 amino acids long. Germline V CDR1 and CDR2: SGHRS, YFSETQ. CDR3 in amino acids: CASSLGQYYGYTF. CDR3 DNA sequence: TGCGCCAGCAGCCTCGGACAGTACTATGGCTACACCTTC.

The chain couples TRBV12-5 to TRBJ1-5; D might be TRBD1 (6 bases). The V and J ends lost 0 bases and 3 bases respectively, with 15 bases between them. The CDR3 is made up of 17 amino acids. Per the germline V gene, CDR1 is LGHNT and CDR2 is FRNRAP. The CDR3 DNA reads TGTGCTAGTGGTTTGGTACTCAGGGGCGGAATCAATCAGCCCCAGCATTTT. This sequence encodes CASGLVLRGGINQPQHF.